This is a list of T cell receptor beta chains from one sample in a study of T cells in localized non-small cell lung cancer. Profiled with immunoSEQ multiplex PCR; TCRdb holds only in-frame clones, not every one. The data hold more than 45,000 clones, with about nine tenths observed a single time. The source material was peripheral blood, sampled before any cancer treatment. These receptors were obtained from a male donor aged 60 or over with stage III squamous cell lung carcinoma. The CDR3 runs from the conserved cysteine through the conserved F or W. A D gene is named only where the DNA matches it firmly. The size entry is marked missing in some rows and otherwise reads once, few, many or a size class.

V gene: TRBV5-6; J gene: TRBJ2-7; clone size: -; D gene: TRBD1; CDR3 protein: CASSFPGTGSEQYF; CDR3 DNA: TGTGCCAGCAGCTTCCCCGGGACAGGGAGCGAGCAGTACTTC
V gene: TRBV7-8; J gene: TRBJ2-7; clone size: once; D gene: TRBD1; CDR3 protein: CASSRGTGRSYEQYF; CDR3 DNA: TGTGCCAGCAGCCGGGGGACAGGGAGGTCCTACGAGCAGTACTTC
V gene: TRBV28; J gene: TRBJ1-6; clone size: -; D gene: -; CDR3 protein: CASKNWGLAPTNSPLHF; CDR3 DNA: TGTGCCAGCAAAAACTGGGGGTTGGCACCTACTAATTCGCCCCTCCACTTT
V gene: TRBV28; J gene: TRBJ2-3; clone size: -; D gene: TRBD2; CDR3 protein: CASSLGLAGGSSTDTQYF; CDR3 DNA: TGTGCCAGCAGTTTGGGACTAGCGGGAGGGTCTAGCACAGATACGCAGTATTTT
V gene: TRBV30; J gene: TRBJ2-3; clone size: -; D gene: -; CDR3 protein: CAWSVGGSASTDTQYF; CDR3 DNA: TGTGCCTGGAGTGTAGGCGGTAGCGCTAGCACAGATACGCAGTATTTT
V gene: TRBV6-4; J gene: TRBJ1-4; clone size: -; D gene: -; CDR3 protein: CASTGGMANEKLFF; CDR3 DNA: TGTGCCAGCACGGGGGGTATGGCTAATGAAAAACTGTTTTTT
V gene: TRBV29-1; J gene: TRBJ1-5; clone size: -; D gene: -; CDR3 protein: CSVGGINQPQHF; CDR3 DNA: TGCAGCGTTGGCGGGATCAATCAGCCCCAGCATTTT
V gene: TRBV11-1; J gene: TRBJ2-3; clone size: few; D gene: TRBD2; CDR3 protein: CASSLGTSGVTDTQYF; CDR3 DNA: TGTGCCAGCAGCCTGGGGACTAGCGGGGTCACAGATACGCAGTATTTT
V gene: TRBV19; J gene: TRBJ2-7; clone size: -; D gene: TRBD2; CDR3 protein: CASSISLAGGVTEQYF; CDR3 DNA: TGTGCCAGTAGTATCTCCCTAGCGGGAGGTGTGACCGAGCAGTACTTC
V gene: TRBV27; J gene: TRBJ1-2; clone size: -; D gene: -; CDR3 protein: CASRSQTGNYGYTF; CDR3 DNA: TGTGCCAGCAGGTCCCAGACAGGAAACTATGGCTACACCTTC
V gene: TRBV5-1; J gene: TRBJ2-1; clone size: -; D gene: -; CDR3 protein: CASSIGDYNEQFF; CDR3 DNA: TGCGCCAGCAGCATCGGAGACTACAATGAGCAGTTCTTC
V gene: TRBV5-4; J gene: TRBJ2-1; clone size: -; D gene: TRBD2; CDR3 protein: CASTLRGGRNEQFF; CDR3 DNA: TGTGCCAGCACCCTGAGAGGCGGGAGAAATGAGCAGTTCTTC
V gene: TRBV18; J gene: TRBJ1-4; clone size: -; D gene: -; CDR3 protein: CASSRTGTMREKLFF; CDR3 DNA: TGTGCCAGCTCACGAACCGGCACGATGAGGGAAAAACTGTTTTTT
V gene: TRBV5-6; J gene: TRBJ1-2; clone size: once; D gene: -; CDR3 protein: CASRPETRNYGYTF; CDR3 DNA: TGTGCCAGCAGACCTGAGACCCGAAACTATGGCTACACCTTC
V gene: TRBV6-6; J gene: TRBJ2-3; clone size: -; D gene: -; CDR3 protein: CASRNVDTQYF; CDR3 DNA: TGTGCCAGCAGAAACGTAGATACGCAGTATTTT
V gene: TRBV27; J gene: TRBJ1-2; clone size: -; D gene: -; CDR3 protein: CASSLEGGPYGYTF; CDR3 DNA: TGTGCCAGCAGTCTGGAAGGGGGGCCCTATGGCTACACCTTC
V gene: TRBV30; J gene: TRBJ1-2; clone size: -; D gene: -; CDR3 protein: CAWTGNYGYTF; CDR3 DNA: TGTGCCTGGACGGGGAACTATGGCTACACCTTC
V gene: TRBV11-2; J gene: TRBJ1-3; clone size: -; D gene: -; CDR3 protein: CASSPGTKFDTIYF; CDR3 DNA: TGTGCCAGCAGCCCCGGGACAAAATTTGACACCATATATTTT
V gene: TRBV6-4; J gene: TRBJ1-1; clone size: -; D gene: -; CDR3 protein: CASSDSNRGWTEAFF; CDR3 DNA: TGTGCCAGCAGTGACTCGAATAGGGGGTGGACTGAAGCTTTCTTT
V gene: TRBV23-1; J gene: TRBJ2-3; clone size: -; D gene: -; CDR3 protein: CASSQSVPWLRADTQYF; CDR3 DNA: TGCGCCAGCAGTCAATCGGTTCCCTGGCTAAGGGCAGATACGCAGTATTTT
V gene: TRBV7-2; J gene: TRBJ1-1; clone size: -; D gene: -; CDR3 protein: CASSPVETGNTEAFF; CDR3 DNA: TGTGCCAGCAGCCCCGTAGAGACGGGGAACACTGAAGCTTTCTTT
V gene: TRBV4-2; J gene: TRBJ1-2; clone size: -; D gene: -; CDR3 protein: CASSPRGTSYNYGYTF; CDR3 DNA: TGTGCCAGCAGCCCCCGTGGGACTTCCTATAACTATGGCTACACCTTC
V gene: TRBV9; J gene: TRBJ2-1; clone size: -; D gene: TRBD2; CDR3 protein: CASSVVTSGSEQFF; CDR3 DNA: TGTGCCAGCAGCGTAGTCACTAGCGGAAGTGAGCAGTTCTTC
V gene: TRBV30; J gene: TRBJ2-1; clone size: once; D gene: TRBD2; CDR3 protein: CAWSRSSGSSEQFF; CDR3 DNA: TGTGCCTGGAGTCGGTCCAGCGGGAGTTCCGAGCAGTTCTTC
V gene: TRBV19; J gene: TRBJ2-5; clone size: -; D gene: -; CDR3 protein: CASSIDPGVETQYF; CDR3 DNA: TGTGCCAGTAGTATAGATCCCGGGGTCGAGACCCAGTACTTC
V gene: TRBV29-1; J gene: TRBJ2-5; clone size: -; D gene: -; CDR3 protein: CSAVRPLISGGTQYF; CDR3 DNA: TGCAGCGCCGTGAGACCTCTTATCTCCGGCGGGACCCAGTACTTC
V gene: TRBV19; J gene: TRBJ1-2; clone size: once; D gene: -; CDR3 protein: CASRTGLGGYTF; CDR3 DNA: TGTGCCAGTAGGACGGGCCTAGGGGGCTACACCTTC
V gene: TRBV7-9; J gene: TRBJ1-2; clone size: -; D gene: TRBD1; CDR3 protein: CASSLQGNNYGYTF; CDR3 DNA: TGTGCCAGCAGCCTACAGGGGAATAACTATGGCTACACCTTC
V gene: TRBV18; J gene: TRBJ2-5; clone size: -; D gene: -; CDR3 protein: CASSPTTRGETQYF; CDR3 DNA: TGTGCCAGCTCACCTACGACTCGAGGAGAGACCCAGTACTTC